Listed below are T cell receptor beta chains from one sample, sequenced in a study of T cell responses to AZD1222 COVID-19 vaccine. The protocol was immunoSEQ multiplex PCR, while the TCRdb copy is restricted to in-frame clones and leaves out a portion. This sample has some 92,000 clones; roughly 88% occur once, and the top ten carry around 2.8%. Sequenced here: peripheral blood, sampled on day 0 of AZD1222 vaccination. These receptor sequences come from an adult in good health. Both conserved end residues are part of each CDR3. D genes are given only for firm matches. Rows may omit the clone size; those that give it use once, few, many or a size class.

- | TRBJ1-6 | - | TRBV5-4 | CASSLDPDSSNSPLHF | TGTGCCAGCAGCTTGGACCCGGACAGTTCAAATTCACCCCTCCACTTT
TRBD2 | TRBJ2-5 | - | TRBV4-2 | CASSQDYSAGVETQYF | TGTGCCAGCAGCCAAGATTATTCCGCGGGAGTGGAGACCCAGTACTTC
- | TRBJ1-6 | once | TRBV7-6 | CASSLEIPSYNSPLHF | TGTGCCAGCAGCTTGGAGATACCCTCCTATAATTCACCCCTCCACTTT
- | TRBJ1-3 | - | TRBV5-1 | CASSPRGSSGNTIYF | TGCGCCAGCAGCCCGAGGGGCTCCTCTGGAAACACCATATATTTT
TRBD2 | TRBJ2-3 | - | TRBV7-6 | CASSLASGRGRGTDTQYF | TGTGCCAGCAGCTTAGCGAGCGGGAGGGGGCGTGGCACAGATACGCAGTATTTT
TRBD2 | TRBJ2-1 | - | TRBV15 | CATSRPVGGRANEQFF | TGTGCCACCAGCAGGCCTGTCGGCGGGAGGGCCAATGAGCAGTTCTTC
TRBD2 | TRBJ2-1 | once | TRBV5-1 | CASSLGPAGGHNEQFF | TGCGCCAGCAGCTTGGGGCCAGCGGGAGGTCACAATGAGCAGTTCTTC
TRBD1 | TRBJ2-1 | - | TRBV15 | CATSSYRGNEQFF | TGTGCCACCAGCTCCTACAGGGGCAATGAGCAGTTCTTC
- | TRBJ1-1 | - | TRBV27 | CASSAIGHNMNTEAFF | TGTGCCAGCAGTGCCATAGGGCATAACATGAACACTGAAGCTTTCTTT
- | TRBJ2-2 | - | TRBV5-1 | CASRLSGAGELFF | TGCGCCAGCAGACTTTCAGGGGCCGGGGAGCTGTTTTTT
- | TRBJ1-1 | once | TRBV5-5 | CASSLAGTLVMNTEAFF | TGTGCCAGCAGCTTGGCAGGGACCCTAGTCATGAACACTGAAGCTTTCTTT
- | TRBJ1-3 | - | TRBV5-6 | CANSSPRRAGNTIYF | TGTGCCAACAGCTCCCCCCGGAGGGCTGGAAACACCATATATTTT
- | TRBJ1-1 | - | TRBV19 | CASSQDRAPDTEAFF | TGTGCCAGTAGTCAAGACCGCGCCCCTGACACTGAAGCTTTCTTT
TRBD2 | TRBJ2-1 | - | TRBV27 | CASSFIPAGTYNEQFF | TGTGCCAGCAGTTTCATACCAGCGGGGACCTACAATGAGCAGTTCTTC
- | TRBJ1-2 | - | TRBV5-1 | CASSLEPRGTYGYTF | TGCGCCAGCAGCCTTGAACCAAGGGGAACCTATGGCTACACCTTC
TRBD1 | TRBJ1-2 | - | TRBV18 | CASSPRETGDYGYTF | TGTGCCAGCTCACCAAGGGAGACAGGGGACTATGGCTACACCTTC
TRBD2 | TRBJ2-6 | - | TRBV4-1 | CASSQDGGGAGANVLTF | TGCGCCAGCAGCCAAGATGGTGGGGGGGCTGGGGCCAACGTCCTGACTTTC
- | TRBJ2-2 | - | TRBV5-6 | CASSLFRERAGELFF | TGTGCCAGCAGCTTGTTTCGGGAGCGGGCCGGGGAGCTGTTTTTT
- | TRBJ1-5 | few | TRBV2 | CASRDTQGGNQPQHF | TGTGCCAGCCGGGACACCCAAGGTGGCAATCAGCCCCAGCATTTT
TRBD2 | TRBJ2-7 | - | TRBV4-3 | CASSLGTSGYYEQYF | TGCGCCAGCAGCCTTGGGACTAGCGGCTACTACGAGCAGTACTTC
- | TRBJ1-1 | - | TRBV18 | CASSSGLEGTEAFF | TGTGCCAGCTCATCGGGCCTCGAGGGAACTGAAGCTTTCTTT
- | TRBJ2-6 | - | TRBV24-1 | CATSAPGQLSGANVLTF | TGTGCCACCAGTGCCCCCGGACAGCTCTCTGGGGCCAACGTCCTGACTTTC
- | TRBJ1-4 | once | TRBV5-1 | CASSRGSNNEKLFF | TGCGCCAGCAGTCGTGGTAGTAATAATGAAAAACTGTTTTTT
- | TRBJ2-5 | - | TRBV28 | CASSFGHQETQYF | TGTGCCAGCAGTTTTGGACACCAAGAGACCCAGTACTTC
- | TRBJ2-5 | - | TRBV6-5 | CASSYSSQGQRETQYF | TGTGCCAGCAGTTACTCGAGTCAGGGCCAACGAGAGACCCAGTACTTC
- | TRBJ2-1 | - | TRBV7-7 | CASSQEFSYNEQFF | TGTGCCAGCAGCCAGGAGTTCTCCTACAATGAGCAGTTCTTC
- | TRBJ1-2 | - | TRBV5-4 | CASSLGGVGDGYTF | TGTGCCAGCAGCTTGGGAGGGGTTGGTGATGGCTACACCTTC
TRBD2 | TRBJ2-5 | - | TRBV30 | CAWSVSSGFRTQYF | TGTGCCTGGAGTGTTTCTAGCGGGTTTCGGACCCAGTACTTC
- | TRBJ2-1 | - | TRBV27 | CASSSPASPNEQFF | TGTGCCAGCAGTTCCCCGGCTAGCCCCAATGAGCAGTTCTTC
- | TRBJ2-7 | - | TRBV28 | CASSSTGSEQYF | TGTGCCAGCAGTTCAACAGGATCCGAGCAGTACTTC
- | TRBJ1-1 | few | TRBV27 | CASSFGDTEAFF | TGTGCCAGCAGTTTTGGAGACACTGAAGCTTTCTTT
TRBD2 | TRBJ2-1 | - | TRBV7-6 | CASSLVGTSGSNEQFF | TGTGCCAGCAGCTTAGTGGGGACTAGCGGGAGCAATGAGCAGTTCTTC
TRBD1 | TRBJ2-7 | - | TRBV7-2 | CASNPGQGVGEQYF | TGTGCCAGCAACCCGGGACAGGGGGTGGGGGAGCAGTACTTC
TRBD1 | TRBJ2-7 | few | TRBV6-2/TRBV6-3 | CASSYFLLPGQGLEQYF | TGTGCCAGCAGTTACTTTCTGCTGCCGGGACAGGGTCTCGAGCAGTACTTC
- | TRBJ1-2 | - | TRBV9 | CASSVGGGDYGYTF | TGTGCCAGCAGCGTAGGTGGCGGGGACTATGGCTACACCTTC
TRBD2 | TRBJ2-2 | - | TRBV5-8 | CASSFKTSGRAGGGELFF | TGTGCCAGCAGCTTTAAGACTAGCGGGAGGGCCGGAGGCGGGGAGCTGTTTTTT
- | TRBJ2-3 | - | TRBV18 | CASSRQGGGDTDTQYF | TGTGCCAGCTCACGCCAGGGGGGTGGCGACACAGATACGCAGTATTTT
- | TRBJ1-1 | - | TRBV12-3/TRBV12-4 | CASSLAMGTEAFF | TGTGCCAGCAGTTTAGCGATGGGAACTGAAGCTTTCTTT
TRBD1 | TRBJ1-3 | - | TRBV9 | CASSVGGGTASSGNTIYF | TGTGCCAGCAGCGTAGGGGGTGGGACAGCGAGCTCTGGAAACACCATATATTTT
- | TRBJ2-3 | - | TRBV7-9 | CASSSNSGPTADTQYF | TGTGCCAGCAGCTCAAACTCGGGACCCACAGCAGATACGCAGTATTTT
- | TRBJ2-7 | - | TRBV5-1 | CASSLAPKF | TGCGCCAGCAGCTTGGCCCCTAAATTC
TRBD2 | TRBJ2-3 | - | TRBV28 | CASSADSGRGKYF | TGTGCCAGCAGTGCAGATAGCGGGAGGGGGAAGTATTTT
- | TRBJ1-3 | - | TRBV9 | CASSVEGGGNTIYF | TGTGCCAGCAGCGTAGAAGGGGGTGGAAACACCATATATTTT
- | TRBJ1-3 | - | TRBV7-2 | CASSLGPQVGTLSGNTIYF | TGTGCCAGCAGCTTAGGTCCCCAGGTCGGGACCCTTTCTGGAAACACCATATATTTT
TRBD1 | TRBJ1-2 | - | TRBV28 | CASSLGTGGVYGYTF | TGTGCCAGCAGTTTAGGGACAGGGGGCGTCTATGGCTACACCTTC
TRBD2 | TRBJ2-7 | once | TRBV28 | CASITTSGGISYEQYF | TGTGCCAGCATCACGACTAGCGGGGGGATATCCTACGAGCAGTACTTC
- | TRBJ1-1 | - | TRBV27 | CASSSTVNTEAFF | TGTGCCAGCAGTTCTACAGTGAACACTGAAGCTTTCTTT
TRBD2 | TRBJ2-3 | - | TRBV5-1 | CASSYIAGESTDTQYF | TGCGCCAGCAGCTACATAGCGGGAGAGAGCACAGATACGCAGTATTTT
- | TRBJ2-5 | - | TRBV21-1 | CASSATDRFWSQYF | TGTGCCAGCAGCGCGACCGACAGGTTTTGGTCCCAGTACTTC
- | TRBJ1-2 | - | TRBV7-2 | CASTQAPTGFGGYTF | TGTGCCAGCACCCAAGCCCCTACAGGGTTTGGTGGCTACACCTTC
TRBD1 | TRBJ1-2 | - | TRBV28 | CASRPGQGPYGYTF | TGTGCCAGCAGACCTGGACAGGGCCCTTATGGCTACACCTTC
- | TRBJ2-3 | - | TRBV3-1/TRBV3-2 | CASSQFGEHTQYF | TGTGCCAGCAGCCAGTTCGGGGAGCATACGCAGTATTTT
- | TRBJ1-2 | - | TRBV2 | CASSESKTNYGYTF | TGTGCCAGCAGTGAGTCGAAGACTAACTATGGCTACACCTTC
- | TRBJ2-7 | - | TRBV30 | CAWSVPPVSYEQYF | TGTGCCTGGAGTGTACCCCCTGTCTCCTACGAGCAGTACTTC
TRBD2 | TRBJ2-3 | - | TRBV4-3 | CASSQVPFSGSPTDTQYF | TGCGCCAGCAGCCAAGTCCCGTTCAGCGGGAGCCCGACAGATACGCAGTATTTT